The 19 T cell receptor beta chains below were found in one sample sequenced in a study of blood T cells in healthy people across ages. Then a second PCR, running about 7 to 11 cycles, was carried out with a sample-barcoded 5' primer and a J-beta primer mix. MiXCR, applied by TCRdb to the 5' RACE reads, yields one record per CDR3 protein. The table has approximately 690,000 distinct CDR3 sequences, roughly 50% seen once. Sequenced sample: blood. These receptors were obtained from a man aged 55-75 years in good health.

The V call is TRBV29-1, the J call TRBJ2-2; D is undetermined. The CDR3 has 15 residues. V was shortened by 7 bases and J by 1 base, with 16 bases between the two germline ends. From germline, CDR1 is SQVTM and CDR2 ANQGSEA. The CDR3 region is CSAQPAGRNTGELFF. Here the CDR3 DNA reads TGCAGCGCCCAGCCGGCCGGGCGGAACACCGGGGAGCTGTTTTTT.

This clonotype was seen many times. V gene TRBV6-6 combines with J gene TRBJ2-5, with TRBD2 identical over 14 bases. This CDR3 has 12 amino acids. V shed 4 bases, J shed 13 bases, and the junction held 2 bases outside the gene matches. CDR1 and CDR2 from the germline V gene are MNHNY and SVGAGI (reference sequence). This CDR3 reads CASSSTSGGAYF. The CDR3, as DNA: TGTGCCAGCAGTTCGACTAGCGGGGGGGCGTACTTC.

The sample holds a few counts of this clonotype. The CDR3 nucleotides read TGTGCCAGCAGCTTGGCCGGGGCGGCGGGCTACAATGAGCAGTTCTTC. It encodes CASSLAGAAGYNEQFF. The chain employs TRBV7-9 and TRBJ2-1; D could derive from TRBD1 or TRBD2 (5 bases each). With 3 bases removed from V and 3 bases from J, the gap between germline ends came to 15 bases. CDR3 size: 16 residues. Germline V gives CDR1 SEHNR, CDR2 FQNEAQ (reference sequence).

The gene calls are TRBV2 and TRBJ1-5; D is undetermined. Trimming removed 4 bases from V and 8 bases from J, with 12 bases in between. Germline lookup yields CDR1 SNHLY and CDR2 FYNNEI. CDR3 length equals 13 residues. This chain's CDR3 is CASSVGVPEPQHF. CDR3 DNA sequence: TGTGCCAGCAGTGTGGGCGTGCCGGAGCCCCAGCATTTT.

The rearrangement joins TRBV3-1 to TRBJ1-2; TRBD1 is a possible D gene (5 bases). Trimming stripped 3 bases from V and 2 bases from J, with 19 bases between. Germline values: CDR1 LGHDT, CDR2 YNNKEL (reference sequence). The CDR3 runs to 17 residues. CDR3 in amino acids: CASSHGLGHRANYGYTF. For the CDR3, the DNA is TGTGCCAGCAGCCACGGATTGGGGCATCGAGCGAACTATGGCTACACCTTC.

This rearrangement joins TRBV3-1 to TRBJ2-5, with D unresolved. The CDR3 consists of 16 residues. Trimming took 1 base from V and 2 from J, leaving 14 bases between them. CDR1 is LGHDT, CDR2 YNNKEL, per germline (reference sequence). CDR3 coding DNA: TGTGCCAGCAGCCAAGGAGATGGTAGCAGACAAGAGACCCAGTACTTC. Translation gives CASSQGDGSRQETQYF.

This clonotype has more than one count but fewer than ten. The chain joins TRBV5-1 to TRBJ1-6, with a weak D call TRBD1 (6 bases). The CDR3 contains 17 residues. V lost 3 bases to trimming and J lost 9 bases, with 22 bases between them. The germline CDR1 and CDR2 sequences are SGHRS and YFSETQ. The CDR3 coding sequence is TGCGCCAGCAGCTGGACGGGGGGCTCTAACGAGGGTTCACCCCTCCACTTT. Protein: CASSWTGGSNEGSPLHF.

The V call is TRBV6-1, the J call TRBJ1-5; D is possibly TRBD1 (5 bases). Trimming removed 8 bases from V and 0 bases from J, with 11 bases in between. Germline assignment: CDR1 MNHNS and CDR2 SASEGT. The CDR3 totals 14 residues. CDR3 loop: CASSNQGSNQPQHF. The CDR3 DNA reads TGTGCCAGCTCAAACCAGGGTAGCAATCAGCCCCAGCATTTT.

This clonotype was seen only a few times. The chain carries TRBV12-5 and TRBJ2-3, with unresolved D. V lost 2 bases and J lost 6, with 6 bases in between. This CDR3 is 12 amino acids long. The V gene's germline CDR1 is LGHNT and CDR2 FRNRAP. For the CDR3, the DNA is TGTGCTAGTGGTTTGAGAATGGATACGCAGTATTTT. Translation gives CASGLRMDTQYF.

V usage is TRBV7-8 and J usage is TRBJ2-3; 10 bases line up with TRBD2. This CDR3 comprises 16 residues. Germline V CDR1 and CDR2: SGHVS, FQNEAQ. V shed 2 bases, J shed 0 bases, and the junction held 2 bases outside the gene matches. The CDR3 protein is CASSLLAGDSTDTQYF. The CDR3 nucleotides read TGTGCCAGCAGCTTACTAGCGGGGGATAGCACAGATACGCAGTATTTT.

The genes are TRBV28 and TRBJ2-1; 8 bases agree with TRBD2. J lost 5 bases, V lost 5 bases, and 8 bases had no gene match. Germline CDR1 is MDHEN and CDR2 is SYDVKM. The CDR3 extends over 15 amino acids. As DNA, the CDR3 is TGTGCCAGCAGTGAGACGGGACTAGACGACAATGAGCAGTTCTTC. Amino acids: CASSETGLDDNEQFF.

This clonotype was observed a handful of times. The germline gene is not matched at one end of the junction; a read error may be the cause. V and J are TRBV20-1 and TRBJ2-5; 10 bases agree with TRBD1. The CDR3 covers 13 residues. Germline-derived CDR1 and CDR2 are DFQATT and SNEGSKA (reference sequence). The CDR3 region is CSTRKTGGATQYF. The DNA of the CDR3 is TGCAGTACTAGGAAGACAGGGGGCGCGACCCAGTACTTC.

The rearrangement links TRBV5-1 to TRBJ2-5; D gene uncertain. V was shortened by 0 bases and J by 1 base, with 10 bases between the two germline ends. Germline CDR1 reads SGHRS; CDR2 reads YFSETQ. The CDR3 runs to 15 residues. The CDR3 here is CASSLVQASQETQYF. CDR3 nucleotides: TGCGCCAGCAGCTTGGTCCAGGCAAGCCAAGAGACCCAGTACTTC.

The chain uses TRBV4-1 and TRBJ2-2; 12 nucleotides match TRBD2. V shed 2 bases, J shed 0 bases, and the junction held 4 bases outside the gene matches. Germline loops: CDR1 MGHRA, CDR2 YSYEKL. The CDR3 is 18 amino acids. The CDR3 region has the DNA TGCGCCAGCAGCCAACGGACTAGCGGGGCCGCGAACACCGGGGAGCTGTTTTTT. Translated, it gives CASSQRTSGAANTGELFF.

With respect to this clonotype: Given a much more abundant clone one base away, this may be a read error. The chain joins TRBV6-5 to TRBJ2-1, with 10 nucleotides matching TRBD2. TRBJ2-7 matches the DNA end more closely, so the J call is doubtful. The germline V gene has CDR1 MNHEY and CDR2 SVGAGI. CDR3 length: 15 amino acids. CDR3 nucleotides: TGTGCCAGCAGTCGAAGCGGGGGGGGCTACAATGAGCAGTACTTC. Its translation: CASSRSGGGYNEQYF.

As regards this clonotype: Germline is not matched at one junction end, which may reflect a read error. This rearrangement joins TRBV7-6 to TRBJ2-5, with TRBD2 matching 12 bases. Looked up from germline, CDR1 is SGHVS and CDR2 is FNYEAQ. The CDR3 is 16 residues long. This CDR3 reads CASSLRTSGEQEAQYF. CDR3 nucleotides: TGTGCCAGCAGCTTAAGGACTAGCGGGGAGCAAGAGGCCCAGTACTTC.

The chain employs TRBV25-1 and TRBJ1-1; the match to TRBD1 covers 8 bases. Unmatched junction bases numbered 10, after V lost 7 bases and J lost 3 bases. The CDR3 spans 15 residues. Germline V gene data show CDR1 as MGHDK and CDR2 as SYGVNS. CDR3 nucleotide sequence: TGTGCCAGCACCGGACAGGGCTGGGAGCACACTGAAGCTTTCTTT. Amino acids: CASTGQGWEHTEAFF.

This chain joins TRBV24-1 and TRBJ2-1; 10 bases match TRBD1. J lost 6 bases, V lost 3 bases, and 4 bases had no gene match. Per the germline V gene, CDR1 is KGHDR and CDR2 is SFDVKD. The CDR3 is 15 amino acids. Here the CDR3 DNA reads TGTGCCACCAGTGATCCGGGGACAGGGGTCAATGAGCAGTTCTTC. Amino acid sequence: CATSDPGTGVNEQFF.

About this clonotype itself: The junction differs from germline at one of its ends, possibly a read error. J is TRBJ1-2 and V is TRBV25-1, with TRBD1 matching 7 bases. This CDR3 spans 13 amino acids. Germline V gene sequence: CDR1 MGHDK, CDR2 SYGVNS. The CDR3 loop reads CASSEWPGQGYTF. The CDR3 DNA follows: TGTGCTAGCAGTGAATGGCCGGGACAGGGCTACACCTTC.